This record concerns one T cell receptor (beta chain) sequence. Its antigen is not yet known. Base qualities are not recorded, but no much larger clone differs from it by a single base. From its cysteine to its phenylalanine, the CDR3 spans 13 amino acids. Just CDR3 DNA is preserved here, 39 bases in frame from base 1. Trimming removed 6 bases from V and 5 bases from J, leaving 13 bases between the germline ends. The germline V gene yields MNHEY for CDR1 and SVGAGI for CDR2. This entry comes from a study of blood T cell repertoires in COVID-19 (dated by TCRdb to 2019 to 2021). Study-level background: Collaborator samples came from the United States, Italy and Spain and covered acute and convalescent phases of COVID-19. The material from the prospective study consisted of cDNA or gDNA derived from T cells, B-cell-depleted T cells, or PBMCs. Subjects who had been exposed to COVID-19, were actively infected with it, or had recovered from it provided the deeply sampled blood TCRbeta repertoires that made up the dataset. The repertoires were released in a freely available public database meant as a resource for research on the immune response to SARS-CoV-2. Samples came from the ongoing ImmuneRACE study (first 160 participants) plus 1,254 subjects from 6 global collaborators. Sample metadata almost always included a de-identified subject ID, COVID-19 status, age in years and sex. Where available, HLA class I and class II types were taken from metadata supplied by the sample provider and were not determined by assay-based typing.

Results the study describes overall, beyond this receptor: The amount of clinical and demographic metadata varied by source and participant and was provided uncurated.

Samples from volunteer blood donors who had recovered from COVID-19 were contributed by a second Seattle source. Whole blood was collected in K2EDTA tubes by collaborating institutions according to the institutions' own protocols. Collaborator samples were shipped for TCRbeta analysis as frozen whole blood, isolated PBMCs, or DNA extracted from either sample type. The immunoSEQ Assay, a bias-controlled multiplex PCR, was used to amplify TCRbeta CDR3 regions from genomic DNA. The paper's data handling went like this. Within the assay, amplification of reference gene primers was used to estimate how many nucleated cells each sample contained. To quantify the absolute abundance of each unique TCRbeta CDR3 rearrangement, sequence reads were collapsed and filtered. For each sample, productive Simpson clonality was calculated by taking the square root of Simpson's diversity index across productive rearrangements. Imported from immuneACCESS, the table was reduced by TCRdb to in-frame sequences with V and J called. These copies leave out some clones; in studies compared against another copy, an unresolved V gene accounts for under half, and the cause of the remainder is not known. V, J and clone size are taken as reported in that table, and D and trimming were inferred from the DNA itself. Recorded for this sample are under 200,000 clones; about 83% of them occurred a single time. Roughly a fifth of the sample goes to the ten largest clones.

This receptor was identified in a woman in her sixties or seventies who had recovered from COVID-19. This chain is built from TRBV6-5 and TRBJ2-5, with a weak D call of TRBD1 (7 bases match). Sequenced material: peripheral blood. The bases are TGTGCCAGCAGCAGGGGGGCTGGGGAGACCCAGTACTTC. This gives the protein CASSRGAGETQYF.